The text below deals with one T cell receptor beta chain. The antigen is undetermined. The sample is drawn from a study of cytomegalovirus exposure and HLA in healthy donors. Whole-study results and caveats: Fewer N-insertions (relative to the approximately 670-donor mean) were reportedly seen in an Asian-associated ancestry cluster in a later analysis. Using the classifier, cytomegalovirus status was reportedly diagnosed with high specificity and sensitivity. In an earlier analysis, productive rearrangement rates for most beta V segments clustered near 87% or 30%.

60 Vbeta and 13 Jbeta primers were used in PCR. Sequencing used immunoSEQ multiplex PCR; TCRdb keeps in-frame clones, though not all of them. The table includes approximately 190,000 clones, around 82% detected once. Germline CDR1 is LNHDA and CDR2 is SQIVND (reference sequence). V was pared by 3 bases and J by 8 bases, with 10 bases of the junction left unmatched. The CDR3 covers 15 residues. The clonotype comes from a woman in her twenties or thirties in good health and CMV-seropositive. The chain links TRBV19 to TRBJ2-1; 7 bases fit TRBD2. Sample: PBMCs. The CDR3 DNA sequence: TGTGCCAGTAGTATTCGACTAGCTCTGAACGATGAGCAGTTCTTC. Translating it yields CASSIRLALNDEQFF. Using reference TRBV19 and TRBJ2-1 for the parts outside the CDR3, the full variable domain is DGGITQSPKYLFRKEGQNVTLSCEQNLNHDAMYWYRQDPGQGLRLIYYSQIVNDFQKGDIAEGYSVSREKKESFPLTVTSAQKNPTAFYLCASSIRLALNDEQFFGPGTRLTVL.